This TCR beta chain was profiled in a study of beta chain features in type 1 diabetes. General study findings and limits: When Type 1 diabetes patients were examined, their TCRB CDR3s proved moderately but significantly shorter in all four CD4+ subsets. A greater similarity of naive, central memory and Treg TCRB repertoires was seen among patients than among healthy donors.

About this clone: Its antigen remains unidentified.

Central memory, naive, regulatory and stem cell-like memory CD4+ cells were sorted by CD45RO/CCR7/CD25/CD127/CD95/CD27. In all sorted populations, purity surpassed 95%. The sequenced template was cDNA made from the entire isolated RNA. Only in-frame clones appear in the TCRdb table, and some are missing; sequencing was by immunoSEQ multiplex PCR. The table records about 660,000 clones, around 15% of them present only once. Germline CDR1 and CDR2: GTSNPN and SVGIG (reference sequence). The CDR3 sequence is 15 residues long. V was clipped by 3 bases and J by 8 bases; unmatched bases: 14. The chain couples TRBV30 to TRBJ1-2; 8 positions agree with TRBD1. Sequences were obtained from naive CD4+ T cells from blood. The clonotype was recovered from a man aged 18 to 29 with type 1 diabetes. The DNA of the CDR3 is TGTGCCTGGAGGGCCCTGCCGGGACAGGTCACCGGCTACACCTTC. It specifies CAWRALPGQVTGYTF.